Included here is one T cell receptor (beta chain) sequence, with context. The target antigen is unknown. This sample is drawn from a study of shared clonotypes between healthy human individuals. The study, taken as a whole, reports: Memory subsets generally showed smaller estimated richness than naive subsets did.

Several immunoSEQ 96-well plates shared each subset's DNA, each plate a replicate. Clones were read by immunoSEQ multiplex PCR, and TCRdb kept only the in-frame ones, dropping some. The sample lists a few million clones, just under 95% occurring once. This sequence originates from a young man in good health. Some clones in this sample may be carry-over from other donors' samples. The sample consisted of naive CD4+ T cells from PBMCs. Subset here: CD45RA+ positively selected.

The DNA for the CDR3 is TGTGCCAGCAGCTTATTTTCTAGATTCATGTACGAGCAGTACTTC. It codes for CASSLFSRFMYEQYF. The V call is TRBV7-2, the J call TRBJ2-7; D is ambiguous. V was clipped by 2 bases and J by 4 bases, with 15 bases between them. CDR3 size: 15 residues. Germline loops: CDR1 SGHTA, CDR2 FQGNSA.